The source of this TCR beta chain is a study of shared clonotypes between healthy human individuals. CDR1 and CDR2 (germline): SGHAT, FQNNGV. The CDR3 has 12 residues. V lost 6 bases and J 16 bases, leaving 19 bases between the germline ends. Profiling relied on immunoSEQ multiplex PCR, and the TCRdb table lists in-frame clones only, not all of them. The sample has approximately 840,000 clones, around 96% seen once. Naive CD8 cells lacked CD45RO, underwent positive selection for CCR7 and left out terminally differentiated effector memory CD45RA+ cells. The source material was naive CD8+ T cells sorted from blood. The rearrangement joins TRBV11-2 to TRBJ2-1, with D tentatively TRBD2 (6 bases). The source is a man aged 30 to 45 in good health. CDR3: CASSPAAGSFFF. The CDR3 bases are TGTGCCAGCAGTCCCGCGGCGGGGTCTTTCTTCTTC.